Below are 5 T cell receptor beta chains sequenced from a single sample in a study of beta chain features in type 1 diabetes. Regarding the study as a whole: When Type 1 diabetes patients were examined, their TCRB CDR3s proved moderately but significantly shorter in all four CD4+ subsets.

For these TCRs, the target antigens are not known. Since all of the isolated RNA was reverse transcribed, expressed TCRB transcripts were what got sequenced. The repertoire was sequenced with immunoSEQ multiplex PCR; TCRdb's copy has only in-frame clones and lacks some. Of over 200,000 clones detected, roughly 10% appear once; the ten largest clones hold over 0.015%. The sample comprised naive CD4+ T cells from blood. Every receptor here comes from a man aged 25 to 40 with type 1 diabetes.

This clone showed up just a few times. The genes are TRBV7-9 and TRBJ2-2; 7 bases line up with TRBD1. V was pared by 5 bases and J by 3 bases, with 3 bases of the junction left unmatched. The CDR3 is 14 residues long. CDR1 is SEHNR, CDR2 FQNEAQ, per germline (reference sequence). The CDR3 is CASSLGTDTGELFF. In nucleotides, the CDR3 is TGTGCCAGCAGCCTTGGGACAGACACCGGGGAGCTGTTTTTT.

In this sample, this clone turned up a few times. The CDR3 loop reads CASSWGTIQTQYF. For the CDR3, the DNA is TGTGCCAGCAGCTGGGGGACTATTCAGACCCAGTACTTC. The V call is TRBV11-2, the J call TRBJ2-5; 7 nucleotides line up with TRBD2. V lost 4 bases to trimming and J lost 6 bases; unmatched junction nucleotides: 5. Germline CDR1 is SGHAT and CDR2 is FQNNGV. The CDR3 is 13 amino acids.

The chain couples TRBV6-1 to TRBJ1-2, with no clear D. The length of the CDR3 is 14 residues. Per the germline V gene, CDR1 is MNHNS and CDR2 is SASEGT. The V gene lost 3 bases and the J gene lost 3 bases, with 11 bases spanning the gap. The CDR3 loop is CASSDRYSDYGYTF. The CDR3 nucleotides read TGTGCCAGCAGTGACCGTTATTCTGACTATGGCTACACCTTC.

This clone showed up just a few times. The chain uses TRBV28 and TRBJ1-6; possible D gene TRBD1, 5 bases. The CDR3 contains 13 residues. The V and J ends lost 6 bases and 6 bases respectively, with 9 bases between them. Germline CDR1 reads MDHEN; CDR2 reads SYDVKM. The CDR3 region is CASSDSRNSPLHF. DNA of the CDR3: TGTGCCAGCAGCGACAGCCGTAATTCACCCCTCCACTTT.

This clone was detected a few times. The rearrangement links TRBV11-2 to TRBJ2-4; perhaps TRBD2 as D (6 bases). The germline V and J ends were trimmed by 4 bases and 0 bases, with 19 bases remaining between them. Germline CDR1 and CDR2: SGHAT and FQNNGV. This CDR3 comprises 18 residues. The CDR3 DNA reads as TGTGCCAGCAGCTCCCAAAAGATTAGCGGATCAGCCAAAAACATTCAGTACTTC. Protein product: CASSSQKISGSAKNIQYF.